Detailed here is one T cell receptor (beta chain). This specimen belongs to a study of T cell changes during pregnancy in multiple sclerosis. This CDR3 is built from 15 residues. V shed 5 bases, J shed 5 bases, and the junction held 12 bases outside the gene matches. Germline CDR1 and CDR2: LGHNT and FRNRAP. Profiled with immunoSEQ multiplex PCR; TCRdb holds only in-frame clones, not every one. The data contain 60,000 or so clones, about 88% of them seen just once; the ten biggest clones take up 2% to 3%. The TCR was taken from a female donor with multiple sclerosis, enrolled in a pregnancy study. The V and J genes are TRBV12-5 and TRBJ2-7, with 7 bases that match TRBD2. The sample consisted of peripheral blood, taken in the first trimester of pregnancy. The CDR3 nucleotides read TGTGCTAGTGGTACCGACTGGGAGGGAATCAACGAGCAGTACTTC. Translating gives CASGTDWEGINEQYF.